The rows below give T cell receptor beta chains drawn from one sample of a study of cytomegalovirus exposure and HLA in healthy donors. Assay used: immunoSEQ multiplex PCR; TCRdb lists only in-frame clones, some missing. The sample holds roughly 100,000 clones, around 76% seen once. The sequenced sample consisted of PBMCs. The source is a woman between 50 and 59 years old in good health and CMV-seropositive. Both conserved end residues are part of each CDR3. The D gene is left open where the match is weak. Clone size, where shown, is once, few, many, or a class for clones that have expanded.

cdr3_nt: TGTGCCAGCACCCCCGAGGCAGCCTCATACGAGCAGTACTTC
cdr3_aa: CASTPEAASYEQYF
clone_size: once
v_call: TRBV7-9
j_call: TRBJ2-7
d_call: -

cdr3_nt: TGTGCCAGCAGTGGCGAGGCGAACACCGGGGAGCTGTTTTTT
cdr3_aa: CASSGEANTGELFF
clone_size: -
v_call: TRBV6-4
j_call: TRBJ2-2
d_call: -

cdr3_nt: TGCGCCAGCAGCGGCCCGGGGACAGCTGCCAACTATGGCTACACCTTC
cdr3_aa: CASSGPGTAANYGYTF
clone_size: -
v_call: TRBV5-1
j_call: TRBJ1-2
d_call: TRBD1

cdr3_nt: TGCGCCAGCAGCTTGGCAGGGGCGATAACTGAAGCTTTCTTT
cdr3_aa: CASSLAGAITEAFF
clone_size: -
v_call: TRBV5-1
j_call: TRBJ1-1
d_call: -

cdr3_nt: TGTGCCATTTCCGACACTCTGGCCACTGAAGCTTTCTTT
cdr3_aa: CAISDTLATEAFF
clone_size: few
v_call: TRBV6-4
j_call: TRBJ1-1
d_call: -

cdr3_nt: TGTGCCAGCAGCTACAAAAGTCCTAATGAAAAACTGTTTTTT
cdr3_aa: CASSYKSPNEKLFF
clone_size: few
v_call: TRBV7-9
j_call: TRBJ1-4
d_call: -

cdr3_nt: TGTGCCAGCAGCCCCCGAGGCTCTGGAAACACCATATATTTT
cdr3_aa: CASSPRGSGNTIYF
clone_size: -
v_call: TRBV9
j_call: TRBJ1-3
d_call: -

cdr3_nt: TGCAGCGTTGCTACTCCCGGGACAGGCCTGTTCTACGAGCAGTACTTC
cdr3_aa: CSVATPGTGLFYEQYF
clone_size: once
v_call: TRBV29-1
j_call: TRBJ2-7
d_call: TRBD1

cdr3_nt: TGTGCCACCAGCAGAGATCAATATGGCTACACCTTC
cdr3_aa: CATSRDQYGYTF
clone_size: -
v_call: TRBV15
j_call: TRBJ1-2
d_call: -

cdr3_nt: TGTGCCAGCAGCCGAAGTAGGACTAGCGGCGAGACCCAGTACTTC
cdr3_aa: CASSRSRTSGETQYF
clone_size: -
v_call: TRBV14
j_call: TRBJ2-5
d_call: TRBD2

cdr3_nt: TGTGCCAGCAGCCGGGACAGGGGGCCCGGGGAGCTGTTTTTT
cdr3_aa: CASSRDRGPGELFF
clone_size: -
v_call: TRBV7-3
j_call: TRBJ2-2
d_call: TRBD1

cdr3_nt: TGTGCCAGCAGGACCGACTCTCACGAGGAGTTCTTC
cdr3_aa: CASRTDSHEEFF
clone_size: -
v_call: TRBV2
j_call: TRBJ2-1
d_call: -

cdr3_nt: TGTGCCAGCAGCGGCCGGGACAGACTAACCTCCTACGAGCAGTACTTC
cdr3_aa: CASSGRDRLTSYEQYF
clone_size: -
v_call: TRBV9
j_call: TRBJ2-7
d_call: TRBD1

cdr3_nt: TGTGCCAGCAGTGAGGGGCAGGGTGATCAGCCCCAGCATTTT
cdr3_aa: CASSEGQGDQPQHF
clone_size: -
v_call: TRBV2
j_call: TRBJ1-5
d_call: -

cdr3_nt: TGTGCCAGCAGCTATACTGCGAACACTGAAGCTTTCTTT
cdr3_aa: CASSYTANTEAFF
clone_size: -
v_call: TRBV7-9
j_call: TRBJ1-1
d_call: -

cdr3_nt: TGTGCCAGCAGCGATATAATCGGACAGTCCACCGGGGAGCTGTTTTTT
cdr3_aa: CASSDIIGQSTGELFF
clone_size: -
v_call: TRBV7-3
j_call: TRBJ2-2
d_call: -

cdr3_nt: TGTGCCAGCAGTAGAGGACAGGGTCTTGGACAGCCCCAGCATTTT
cdr3_aa: CASSRGQGLGQPQHF
clone_size: -
v_call: TRBV6-1
j_call: TRBJ1-5
d_call: TRBD1

cdr3_nt: TGCGCCAGCAGCCAAGATCTGAGCGGGGGAGTTAACGAGCAGTACTTC
cdr3_aa: CASSQDLSGGVNEQYF
clone_size: few
v_call: TRBV4-1
j_call: TRBJ2-7
d_call: TRBD2

cdr3_nt: TGTGCCAGCAGGACTAGCGGACAGGGCCTTCTTAATTCCCCCCTCCACTTT
cdr3_aa: CASRTSGQGLLNSPLHF
clone_size: once
v_call: TRBV28
j_call: TRBJ1-6
d_call: TRBD1

cdr3_nt: TGTGCCAGCAGCTTAGGCACCGGGACTGCTTCTGGAAACACCATATATTTT
cdr3_aa: CASSLGTGTASGNTIYF
clone_size: -
v_call: TRBV7-9
j_call: TRBJ1-3
d_call: -

cdr3_nt: TGTGCCAGCAGTTCGCTGACTAGCGGGTTCCCAGATACGCAGTATTTT
cdr3_aa: CASSSLTSGFPDTQYF
clone_size: -
v_call: TRBV28
j_call: TRBJ2-3
d_call: TRBD2

cdr3_nt: TGTGCCAGTACCTTAACAGGGGGCTGGTACAATGAGCAGTTCTTC
cdr3_aa: CASTLTGGWYNEQFF
clone_size: -
v_call: TRBV19
j_call: TRBJ2-1
d_call: TRBD1

cdr3_nt: TGTGCCAGCAGTGAAGGTCTGAGCTACAATGAGCAGTTCTTC
cdr3_aa: CASSEGLSYNEQFF
clone_size: -
v_call: TRBV2
j_call: TRBJ2-1
d_call: -

cdr3_nt: TGTGCCAGCCGCGGGGCCAAGAACACTGAAGCTTTCTTT
cdr3_aa: CASRGAKNTEAFF
clone_size: -
v_call: TRBV7-9
j_call: TRBJ1-1
d_call: -

cdr3_nt: TGTGCCAGCAGCCCTTACCCACAGGGTCCTGGTGGCTACACCTTC
cdr3_aa: CASSPYPQGPGGYTF
clone_size: -
v_call: TRBV27
j_call: TRBJ1-2
d_call: -

cdr3_nt: TGTGCCAGCTCACCGCTTGACAGGGGGCTAGACGGCTACACCTTC
cdr3_aa: CASSPLDRGLDGYTF
clone_size: -
v_call: TRBV18
j_call: TRBJ1-2
d_call: TRBD1

cdr3_nt: TGCGCCAGCAGCCGCTCCGGAGGGGAGGGAGCTTTCTTT
cdr3_aa: CASSRSGGEGAFF
clone_size: -
v_call: TRBV4-1
j_call: TRBJ1-1
d_call: -

cdr3_nt: TGTGCCAGCAGCCAGGACAGGGGAAGGACCGGGGAGCTGTTTTTT
cdr3_aa: CASSQDRGRTGELFF
clone_size: -
v_call: TRBV7-2
j_call: TRBJ2-2
d_call: TRBD1

cdr3_nt: TGTGCCAGCAGTTGGCAGCGGGGTGAGCAGTTCTTC
cdr3_aa: CASSWQRGEQFF
clone_size: -
v_call: TRBV6-5
j_call: TRBJ2-1
d_call: TRBD2

cdr3_nt: TGTGCCAGCAGTGTAAGACCGAGGACAAATCAGCCCCAGCATTTT
cdr3_aa: CASSVRPRTNQPQHF
clone_size: -
v_call: TRBV6-5
j_call: TRBJ1-5
d_call: -

cdr3_nt: TGTGCCAGCAGGCAGTCGACAGGGGGCACCTACGAGCAGTACTTC
cdr3_aa: CASRQSTGGTYEQYF
clone_size: -
v_call: TRBV6-6
j_call: TRBJ2-7
d_call: TRBD1

cdr3_nt: TGCGCCAGCAGCCATCAGGGACAGAACAATGAGCAGTTCTTC
cdr3_aa: CASSHQGQNNEQFF
clone_size: -
v_call: TRBV5-1
j_call: TRBJ2-1
d_call: TRBD1

cdr3_nt: TGTGCCAGTAGTATAGTAGACTGGGCGATAGAAGGGACTCGGGGAGAGACCCAGTACTTC
cdr3_aa: CASSIVDWAIEGTRGETQYF
clone_size: -
v_call: TRBV19
j_call: TRBJ2-5
d_call: -

cdr3_nt: TGTGCCAGCAGTTCCCTAGCGGGACAAAGGGCCCAGTACTTC
cdr3_aa: CASSSLAGQRAQYF
clone_size: -
v_call: TRBV6-5
j_call: TRBJ2-5
d_call: TRBD2

cdr3_nt: TGTGCCAGCTATGGCAGGGGGTTCAAGGTCGGCGAGCAGTACTTC
cdr3_aa: CASYGRGFKVGEQYF
clone_size: -
v_call: TRBV2
j_call: TRBJ2-7
d_call: TRBD1

cdr3_nt: TGTGCCAGCAGTCCGACTAGCGGGTCTTCTCAAGAGACCCAGTACTTC
cdr3_aa: CASSPTSGSSQETQYF
clone_size: -
v_call: TRBV7-9
j_call: TRBJ2-5
d_call: TRBD2

cdr3_nt: TGTGCCAGCAGTTCTACTAGTCCAACCTACGAGCAGTACTTC
cdr3_aa: CASSSTSPTYEQYF
clone_size: -
v_call: TRBV6-6
j_call: TRBJ2-7
d_call: -

cdr3_nt: TGTGCCATCAGTGACCCCCCTGGGACAGGTCTTGAGGGCTACACCTTC
cdr3_aa: CAISDPPGTGLEGYTF
clone_size: few
v_call: TRBV10-3
j_call: TRBJ1-2
d_call: TRBD1

cdr3_nt: TGCGCCAGCAGCGTCGGGACAGGGGGATCACCCCTCCACTTT
cdr3_aa: CASSVGTGGSPLHF
clone_size: -
v_call: TRBV5-1
j_call: TRBJ1-6
d_call: TRBD1

cdr3_nt: TGTGCCAGCTCACCGGGACTTAATAATGAAAAACTGTTTTTT
cdr3_aa: CASSPGLNNEKLFF
clone_size: -
v_call: TRBV18
j_call: TRBJ1-4
d_call: -

cdr3_nt: TGTGCCAGCAATACAGATGATCCCTACGAGCAGTACTTC
cdr3_aa: CASNTDDPYEQYF
clone_size: -
v_call: TRBV25-1
j_call: TRBJ2-7
d_call: -

cdr3_nt: TGTGCCAGCAGCTACGAACCCGGGACAGGGGGATTCGAGCAGTACTTC
cdr3_aa: CASSYEPGTGGFEQYF
clone_size: -
v_call: TRBV7-9
j_call: TRBJ2-7
d_call: TRBD1

cdr3_nt: TGCGCCAGCAGCCCCACGAGCGGGGGGGCCCAAGAGACCCAGTACTTC
cdr3_aa: CASSPTSGGAQETQYF
clone_size: -
v_call: TRBV5-1
j_call: TRBJ2-5
d_call: TRBD2

cdr3_nt: TGTGCCAGCAGTGATCCGGGGATGAACACTGAAGCTTTCTTT
cdr3_aa: CASSDPGMNTEAFF
clone_size: once
v_call: TRBV6-1
j_call: TRBJ1-1
d_call: -

cdr3_nt: TGTGCCAGCAGTGGCATGACAGGGAACATGAACACTGAAGCTTTCTTT
cdr3_aa: CASSGMTGNMNTEAFF
clone_size: -
v_call: TRBV28
j_call: TRBJ1-1
d_call: TRBD1

cdr3_nt: TGTGCCAGCAGCTCCCGGGACAGGGTAGGGGTGAACACTGAAGCTTTCTTT
cdr3_aa: CASSSRDRVGVNTEAFF
clone_size: -
v_call: TRBV7-9
j_call: TRBJ1-1
d_call: TRBD1

cdr3_nt: TGTGCCAGCACTCCCGCAGGGGTCCAGGGCACTGAAGCTTTCTTT
cdr3_aa: CASTPAGVQGTEAFF
clone_size: once
v_call: TRBV7-9
j_call: TRBJ1-1
d_call: -

cdr3_nt: TGTGCCAGCAGCCGACAGGGGGCCGGGATGAGCTCCTACAATGAGCAGTTCTTC
cdr3_aa: CASSRQGAGMSSYNEQFF
clone_size: -
v_call: TRBV9
j_call: TRBJ2-1
d_call: TRBD1

cdr3_nt: TGTGCCAGCAGCTACAGCTCCTACGAGCAGTACTTC
cdr3_aa: CASSYSSYEQYF
clone_size: -
v_call: TRBV7-2
j_call: TRBJ2-7
d_call: -

cdr3_nt: TGTGCCAGCAGTTTGGCCGGGGGTGGTTGGAATGAGCAGTTCTTC
cdr3_aa: CASSLAGGGWNEQFF
clone_size: -
v_call: TRBV28
j_call: TRBJ2-1
d_call: -

cdr3_nt: TGTGCCAGCAGTGCCCTAGCCGGGACAGCCACAGATACGCAGTATTTT
cdr3_aa: CASSALAGTATDTQYF
clone_size: -
v_call: TRBV6-1
j_call: TRBJ2-3
d_call: TRBD1

cdr3_nt: TGTGCCAGCAGCCAAGCGGAAAACAGGGGGCAGGGAAACACCATATATTTT
cdr3_aa: CASSQAENRGQGNTIYF
clone_size: few
v_call: TRBV4-2
j_call: TRBJ1-3
d_call: TRBD1

cdr3_nt: TGCGCCAGCAGCCTTCTTACAGGAGGGGTCACTGAAGCTTTCTTT
cdr3_aa: CASSLLTGGVTEAFF
clone_size: -
v_call: TRBV10-2
j_call: TRBJ1-1
d_call: -

cdr3_nt: TGTGCCAGCAGCCCAGCGAATTGGTACCAAGAGACCCAGTACTTC
cdr3_aa: CASSPANWYQETQYF
clone_size: -
v_call: TRBV7-2
j_call: TRBJ2-5
d_call: -

cdr3_nt: TGTGCCAGCACCGAGATTCGGGGGGGGTCTTTTAGCACAGATACGCAGTATTTT
cdr3_aa: CASTEIRGGSFSTDTQYF
clone_size: -
v_call: TRBV28
j_call: TRBJ2-3
d_call: TRBD2

cdr3_nt: TGTGCCAGCAGCCCTCGATTAGGGGGCGGGAGGAATGAGCAGTTCTTC
cdr3_aa: CASSPRLGGGRNEQFF
clone_size: -
v_call: TRBV7-2
j_call: TRBJ2-1
d_call: -

cdr3_nt: TGCAGCGTTGGTCCAGGGGAGGGTTACGGCTACACCTTC
cdr3_aa: CSVGPGEGYGYTF
clone_size: -
v_call: TRBV29-1
j_call: TRBJ1-2
d_call: -

cdr3_nt: TGTGCCAGCAGCTTGGACAGCGAATCCACTGAAGCTTTCTTT
cdr3_aa: CASSLDSESTEAFF
clone_size: -
v_call: TRBV11-1
j_call: TRBJ1-1
d_call: -